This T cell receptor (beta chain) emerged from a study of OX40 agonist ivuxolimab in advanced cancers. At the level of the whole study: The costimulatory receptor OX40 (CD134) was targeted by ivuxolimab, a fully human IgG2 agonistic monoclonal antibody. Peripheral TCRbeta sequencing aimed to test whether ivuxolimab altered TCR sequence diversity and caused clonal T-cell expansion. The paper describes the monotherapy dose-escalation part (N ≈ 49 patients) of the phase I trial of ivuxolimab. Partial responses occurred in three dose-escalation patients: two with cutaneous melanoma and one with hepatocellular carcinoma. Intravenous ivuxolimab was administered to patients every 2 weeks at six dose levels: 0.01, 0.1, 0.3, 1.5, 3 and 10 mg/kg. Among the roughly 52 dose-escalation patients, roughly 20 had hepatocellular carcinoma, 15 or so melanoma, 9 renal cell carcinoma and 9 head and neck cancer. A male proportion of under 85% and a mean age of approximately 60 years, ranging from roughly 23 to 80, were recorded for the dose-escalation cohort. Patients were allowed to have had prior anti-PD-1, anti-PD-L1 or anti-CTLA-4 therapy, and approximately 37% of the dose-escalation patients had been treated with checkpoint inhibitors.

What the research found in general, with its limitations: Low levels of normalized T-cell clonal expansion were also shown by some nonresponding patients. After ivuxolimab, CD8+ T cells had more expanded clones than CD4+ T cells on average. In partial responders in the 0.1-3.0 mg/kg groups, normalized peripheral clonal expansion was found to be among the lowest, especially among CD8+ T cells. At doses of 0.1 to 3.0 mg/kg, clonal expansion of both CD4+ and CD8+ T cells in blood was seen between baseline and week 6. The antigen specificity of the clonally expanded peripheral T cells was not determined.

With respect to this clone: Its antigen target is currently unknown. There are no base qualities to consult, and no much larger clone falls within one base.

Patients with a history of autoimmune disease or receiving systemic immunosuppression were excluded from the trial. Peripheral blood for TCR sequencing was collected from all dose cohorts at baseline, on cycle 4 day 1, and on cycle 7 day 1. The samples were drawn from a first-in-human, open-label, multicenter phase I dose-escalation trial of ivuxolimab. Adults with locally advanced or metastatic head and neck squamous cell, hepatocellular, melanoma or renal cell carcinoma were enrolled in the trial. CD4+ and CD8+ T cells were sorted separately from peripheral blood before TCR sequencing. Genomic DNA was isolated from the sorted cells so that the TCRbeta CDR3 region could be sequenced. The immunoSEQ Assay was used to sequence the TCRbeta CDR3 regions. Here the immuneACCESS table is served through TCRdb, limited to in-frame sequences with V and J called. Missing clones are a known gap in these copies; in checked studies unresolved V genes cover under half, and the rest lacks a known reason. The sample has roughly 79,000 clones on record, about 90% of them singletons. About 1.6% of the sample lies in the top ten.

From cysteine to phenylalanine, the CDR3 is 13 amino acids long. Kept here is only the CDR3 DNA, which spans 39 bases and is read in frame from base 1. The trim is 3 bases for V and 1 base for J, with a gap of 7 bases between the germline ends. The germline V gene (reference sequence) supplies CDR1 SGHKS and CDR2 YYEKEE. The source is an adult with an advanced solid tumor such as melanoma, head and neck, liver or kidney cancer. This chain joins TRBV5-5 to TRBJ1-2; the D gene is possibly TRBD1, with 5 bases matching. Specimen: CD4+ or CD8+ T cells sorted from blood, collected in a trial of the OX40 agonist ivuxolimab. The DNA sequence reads TGTGCCAGCAGCTCGACAGTTAACTATGGCTACACCTTC. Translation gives CASSSTVNYGYTF.